Shown below are 24 T cell receptor beta chains from a single sample sequenced in a study of blood T cell repertoires in COVID-19. Assay: immunoSEQ multiplex PCR; the TCRdb copy retains only in-frame clones and omits some. This table holds approximately 300,000 clones, roughly nine tenths found once. Material for sequencing was PBMCs or T cells enriched from blood (not recorded which). These receptors came from a man between 60 and 75 years old who had recovered from COVID-19.

The chain is built from TRBV19 and TRBJ2-3; 7 nucleotides agree with TRBD2. Per the germline V gene, CDR1 is LNHDA and CDR2 is SQIVND (reference sequence). CDR3 size: 15 residues. With 4 bases clipped from V and 0 bases from J, the junction kept 4 bases outside the gene matches. The CDR3 region is CASSSQGLSTDTQYF. CDR3 coding DNA: TGTGCCAGTAGTAGCCAGGGACTAAGCACAGATACGCAGTATTTT.

V is TRBV9 and J is TRBJ1-4; a possible D gene is TRBD1 (5 bases). The V end was cut by 0 bases, the J end by 8 bases, with 14 bases between. This CDR3 contains 15 residues. The germline V gene encodes CDR1 SGDLS and CDR2 YYNGEE. The CDR3 nucleotides read TGTGCCAGCAGCGTAGGAGGCAGGGAAGGAGAAAAACTGTTTTTT. This translates into CASSVGGREGEKLFF.

CDR3 in amino acids: CASSPDRDGYTF. The CDR3 DNA reads as TGTGCCAGCAGCCCAGACAGGGATGGCTACACCTTC. The chain recombines TRBV9 with TRBJ1-2; 7 bases fit TRBD1. Germline V lookup: CDR1 SGDLS, CDR2 YYNGEE. V was clipped by 4 bases and J by 6 bases; unmatched bases: 3. The CDR3 totals 12 residues.

This chain connects TRBV11-2 to TRBJ2-1; 10 bases line up with TRBD2. The germline gives CDR1 SGHAT, CDR2 FQNNGV. The junction had 11 bases not matched to a gene; V was cut back by 5 bases and J by 10 bases. The CDR3 consists of 15 residues. This chain's CDR3 is CASSIRAGGPREQFF. The CDR3 DNA reads TGTGCCAGCAGCATCCGAGCGGGGGGGCCGCGGGAGCAGTTCTTC.

This clone was detected once. The CDR3 protein is CASSFEANLGSPLHF. CDR3 sequence (DNA): TGTGCCAGCAGCTTCGAGGCAAACTTAGGTTCACCCCTCCACTTT. The genes are TRBV5-4 and TRBJ1-6, with D unclear. CDR1 SGHNT and CDR2 YYREEE come from the germline V gene (reference sequence). The CDR3 covers 15 residues. With 2 bases removed from V and 9 bases from J, the gap between germline ends came to 15 bases.

The V call is TRBV5-1, the J call TRBJ2-1, with 10 nucleotides matching TRBD2. The length of the CDR3 is 15 residues. After removal of 4 bases from V and 9 bases from J, the junction contained 10 bases not matched to a gene. Germline V CDR1 and CDR2: SGHRS, YFSETQ. CDR3 nucleotides: TGCGCCAGCAGCGGTACTAGCGGGGAGGCGGGTGAGCAGTTCTTC. It encodes CASSGTSGEAGEQFF. The complete variable domain, with remaining parts taken from reference TRBV5-1 and TRBJ2-1, reads KAGVTQTPRYLIKTRGQQVTLSCSPISGHRSVSWYQQTPGQGLQFLFEYFSETQRNKGNFPGRFSGRQFSNSRSEMNVSTLELGDSALYLCASSGTSGEAGEQFFGPGTRLTVL.

The V and J genes are TRBV6-5 and TRBJ1-1, with 7 bases lining up with TRBD1. There are 13 residues in the CDR3. CDR1 MNHEY and CDR2 SVGAGI come from the germline V gene. The V gene end was trimmed by 6 bases and the J gene end by 2 bases; junction bases not matched to a gene: 3. The CDR3 protein is CASRDRLNTEAFF. As DNA, the CDR3 is TGTGCCAGCAGGGACAGGTTAAACACTGAAGCTTTCTTT.

V and J are TRBV4-2 and TRBJ2-6, with TRBD2 matching over 9 bases. Trimming took 0 bases from V and 2 from J; bases not matched to a gene: 5. Germline V lookup: CDR1 LGHNA, CDR2 YNFKEQ. The CDR3 covers 18 residues. In DNA form, the CDR3 reads TGTGCCAGCAGCCAAGAGGCGGGAGGGGGTCCTGGGGCCAACGTCCTGACTTTC. Translated, it gives CASSQEAGGGPGANVLTF.

This chain links TRBV2 with TRBJ2-3, with a weak D call TRBD1 (5 bases). The germline V and J ends were trimmed by 6 bases and 4 bases, with 11 bases remaining between them. From germline, CDR1 is SNHLY and CDR2 FYNNEI. CDR3 length: 13 residues. The CDR3 nucleotides are TGTGCCAGCAGCACAGGTTGGGCAGATACGCAGTATTTT. Its translation: CASSTGWADTQYF.

The rearrangement links TRBV6-5 to TRBJ2-1, with 9 bases fitting TRBD2. This CDR3 is built from 15 residues. CDR1 MNHEY and CDR2 SVGAGI come from the germline V gene. V trimming: 3 bases; J trimming: 6 bases; junction bases outside the gene matches: 6. CDR3 bases: TGTGCCAGCAGTTATGTAGCGGGAGCTTCCAATGAGCAGTTCTTC. This codes for CASSYVAGASNEQFF.

The chain recombines TRBV13 with TRBJ2-7; the D is unclear. Per germline, CDR1 PRHDT and CDR2 FYEKMQ (reference sequence). Trimming shortened V by 3 bases and J by 1 base, and 7 bases separated the two germline ends. The CDR3 extends over 13 amino acids. In nucleotides, the CDR3 is TGTGCCAGCAGCTTGGCAGGATCCTACGAGCAGTACTTC. Residues: CASSLAGSYEQYF.

J is TRBJ2-4 and V is TRBV7-8, with 8 bases identical to TRBD2. V was pared by 4 bases and J by 1 base, with 9 bases of the junction left unmatched. CDR1 SGHVS and CDR2 FQNEAQ come from the germline V gene. The CDR3 extends over 17 amino acids. CDR3 protein: CASSSHNSGMAKNIQYF. In DNA, the CDR3 is TGTGCCAGCAGCTCTCACAATAGCGGGATGGCCAAAAACATTCAGTACTTC.

The V gene is TRBV4-3, the J gene TRBJ2-1; 7 bases line up with TRBD1. CDR3 length: 16 amino acids. V trimming: 4 bases; J trimming: 0 bases; junction bases outside the gene matches: 6. The germline CDR1 and CDR2 sequences are LGHNA and YSLEER. The CDR3 bases are TGCGCCAGCAGCCGCGACAGGGAACGCTCCTACAATGAGCAGTTCTTC. It codes for CASSRDRERSYNEQFF.

This clone was recorded once. This CDR3 reads CASSQEWVLRLAKNIQYF. The DNA of the CDR3 is TGCGCCAGCAGCCAAGAGTGGGTGCTGAGACTAGCCAAAAACATTCAGTACTTC. The genes are TRBV4-3 and TRBJ2-4; D is unresolved. The ends were cut back, 0 bases at V and 0 bases at J, with 15 bases in the middle. CDR3 size: 18 residues. CDR1 and CDR2 from the germline V gene are LGHNA and YSLEER.

This clone was detected once. The rearrangement joins TRBV10-3 to TRBJ1-1; no definite D call. Germline assignment: CDR1 ENHRY and CDR2 SYGVKD. V gave up 2 bases and J gave up 1 base, with 8 bases separating them. This CDR3 is 14 amino acids long. CDR3 sequence reads: CAISENRQNTEAFF. In nucleotides, the CDR3 is TGTGCCATCAGTGAGAACAGACAGAACACTGAAGCTTTCTTT.

The chain is built from TRBV27 and TRBJ1-6; D might be TRBD1 (5 bases). The CDR3 spans 13 residues. The V end lost 7 bases, the J end lost 7 bases, and 11 bases lay between the germline ends. CDR1 and CDR2 from the germline V gene are MNHEY and SMNVEV (reference sequence). CDR3 loop: CASKPRGNSPLHF. CDR3 DNA: TGTGCCAGCAAGCCGCGGGGCAATTCACCCCTCCACTTT.

The gene calls are TRBV30 and TRBJ2-2; no clear D gene. CDR1 is GTSNPN and CDR2 is SVGIG in the germline V gene (reference sequence). This CDR3 has 16 residues. V shed 0 bases and J shed 0 bases, with 11 bases lying between them. CDR3 in DNA: TGTGCCTGGAGTGTTCAAGACATAACGAACACCGGGGAGCTGTTTTTT. The encoded protein is CAWSVQDITNTGELFF.

J is TRBJ2-4 and V is TRBV2; D is perhaps TRBD1 (5 bases). CDR3 length: 12 residues. From germline, CDR1 is SNHLY and CDR2 FYNNEI. With 4 bases removed from V and 5 bases from J, the gap between germline ends came to 6 bases. CDR3: CASSVGENIQYF. The CDR3 DNA reads as TGTGCCAGCAGTGTAGGGGAAAACATTCAGTACTTC.

The chain has TRBV27 and TRBJ2-5; 11 bases line up with TRBD1. From germline, CDR1 is MNHEY and CDR2 SMNVEV (reference sequence). V gave up 3 bases and J gave up 3 bases; unmatched junction bases: 6. CDR3 size: 16 residues. CDR3 in amino acids: CASSFYTGQGEETQYF. Here the CDR3 DNA reads TGTGCCAGCAGTTTCTACACGGGACAGGGGGAAGAGACCCAGTACTTC.

CDR3 nucleotide sequence: TGTGCCAGCAGCGTAAATAAGGAGGGTGTCCTAGTCGCCTATGGCTACACCTTC. Translating gives CASSVNKEGVLVAYGYTF. This chain uses TRBV9 with TRBJ1-2; D remains unclear. Trimming took off 1 base at V and 4 bases at J, with 23 bases between the two ends. Looked up from germline, CDR1 is SGDLS and CDR2 is YYNGEE. This CDR3 is built from 18 residues.

This chain links TRBV18 with TRBJ2-1; TRBD2 matches at 10 bases. Trimming removed 3 bases from V and 3 bases from J; junction bases left unmatched: 11. The CDR3 has 18 amino acids. Germline V CDR1 and CDR2: KGHSH, LQKENI. Written as DNA, the CDR3 is TGTGCCAGCTCACCGCTAGCGGGAGTCCCCAAATACTACAATGAGCAGTTCTTC. This encodes CASSPLAGVPKYYNEQFF.

This chain links TRBV29-1 with TRBJ1-1; possible D gene TRBD1, 6 bases. Germline values: CDR1 SQVTM, CDR2 ANQGSEA. The CDR3 has 14 residues. Trimming took 7 bases from V and 0 from J, leaving 15 bases between them. In nucleotides, the CDR3 is TGCAGCGCACGTCCCAGACAGGTGAACACTGAAGCTTTCTTT. Its protein product is CSARPRQVNTEAFF.

This chain links TRBV29-1 with TRBJ1-3; 12 nucleotides match TRBD1. The junction had 9 bases not matched to a gene; V was cut back by 4 bases and J by 2 bases. This CDR3 is built from 17 residues. CDR1 is SQVTM and CDR2 is ANQGSEA in the germline V gene. CDR3 amino acids: CSVGKGQGAKAGNTIYF. CDR3 DNA sequence: TGCAGCGTTGGCAAGGGACAGGGGGCTAAAGCTGGAAACACCATATATTTT.

The CDR3 region is CASSDASGVGNQPQHF. In DNA form, the CDR3 reads TGTGCCAGCAGTGATGCCTCAGGGGTGGGTAATCAGCCCCAGCATTTT. This sequence joins TRBV25-1 and TRBJ1-5; possibly TRBD1 for D (6 bases). CDR1 and CDR2 from the germline V gene are MGHDK and SYGVNS. V was cut by 3 bases and J by 4 bases, with 16 bases left in between. This CDR3 comprises 16 residues.